Presented here are 29 T cell receptor beta chains from one specimen sequenced in a study of CD8+ T cells in alopecia areata. Following RNA extraction, reverse transcription yielded cDNA that acted as the sequencing template. Produced via immunoSEQ multiplex PCR; TCRdb's table is partial and in-frame only. Here the sample spans 150,000 to 200,000 clones, about 60% being singletons. Described treatment: oral pan-JAK inhibitor, 5-10 mg twice daily. The material was CD4+ T cells sorted from blood, obtained at week 24, from a patient treated with tofacitinib. The source of these receptors is a human donor with alopecia areata.

CDR3 nucleotides: TGTGCCTGGAGTGTTATTCGGGGGCAGCCCCAGCATTTT. As protein: CAWSVIRGQPQHF. V gene TRBV30 combines with J gene TRBJ1-5; D possibly corresponds to TRBD1 (5 bases). Germline CDR1 is GTSNPN and CDR2 is SVGIG (reference sequence). This CDR3 has 13 amino acids. V was cut by 0 bases and J by 7 bases, with 10 bases left in between.

The genes are TRBV7-3 and TRBJ1-1, with a weak D call TRBD1 (5 bases). CDR3 length: 13 amino acids. Per germline, CDR1 SGHTA and CDR2 FQGTGA. V was clipped by 2 bases and J by 1 base, with 5 bases between them. The DNA for the CDR3 is TGTGCCAGCAGCTTAGGACAGAACACTGAAGCTTTCTTT. Residues: CASSLGQNTEAFF.

This chain links TRBV2 with TRBJ2-7; 10 bases are shared with TRBD1. The germline V gene encodes CDR1 SNHLY and CDR2 FYNNEI. V trimming: 4 bases; J trimming: 7 bases; junction bases outside the gene matches: 4. The CDR3 extends over 13 amino acids. CDR3 coding DNA: TGTGCCAGCAGTGGGGACAGGGGTGTAGAGCAGTACTTC. Protein product: CASSGDRGVEQYF.

The V gene is TRBV5-1, the J gene TRBJ2-7, with TRBD1 matching 8 bases. The CDR3 is 16 amino acids. V dropped 7 bases and J dropped 7; count of bases not matched to a gene: 19. Germline V lookup: CDR1 SGHRS, CDR2 YFSETQ. CDR3 amino acids: CASSLIGTGGLWEQYF. In DNA form, the CDR3 reads TGCGCCAGCTCCCTTATAGGAACAGGGGGGTTATGGGAGCAGTACTTC.

This chain connects TRBV7-9 to TRBJ1-2, with TRBD1 matching 7 bases. V shed 5 bases, J shed 2 bases, and the junction held 2 bases outside the gene matches. The germline gives CDR1 SEHNR, CDR2 FQNEAQ (reference sequence). The CDR3 sequence is 13 residues long. The CDR3 bases are TGTGCCAGCAGCCAGGACAGGAACTATGGCTACACCTTC. Translating gives CASSQDRNYGYTF.

This sequence joins TRBV2 and TRBJ2-5; 8 bases are a match to TRBD2. The CDR3 runs 13 residues. V lost 6 bases to trimming and J lost 5 bases; unmatched junction nucleotides: 5. Germline lookup yields CDR1 SNHLY and CDR2 FYNNEI. The CDR3 DNA is TGTGCCAGCAGCCGGGGGGGCAGGGAGACCCAGTACTTC. It is translated as CASSRGGRETQYF.

This chain connects TRBV29-1 to TRBJ2-4, with TRBD2 matching over 12 bases. This CDR3 spans 13 amino acids. Germline V lookup: CDR1 SQVTM, CDR2 ANQGSEA. Unmatched junction bases numbered 5, after V lost 6 bases and J lost 8 bases. Here the CDR3 reads CSVLTSGGYIQYF. Written as DNA, the CDR3 is TGCAGCGTCCTGACTAGCGGGGGTTACATTCAGTACTTC.

The chain carries TRBV29-1 and TRBJ1-5; D gene ambiguous. Germline V gene sequence: CDR1 SQVTM, CDR2 ANQGSEA. The CDR3 is 13 residues long. Trimming removed 4 bases from V and 4 bases from J, with 11 bases in between. CDR3 sequence (DNA): TGCAGCGTTGGACCAGACCCTAATCAGCCCCAGCATTTT. Translated: CSVGPDPNQPQHF. Supplemented by reference TRBV29-1 and TRBJ1-5, the full variable domain reads SAVISQKPSRDICQRGTSLTIQCQVDSQVTMMFWYRQQPGQSLTLIATANQGSEATYESGFVIDKFPISRPNLTFSTLTVSNMSPEDSSIYLCSVGPDPNQPQHFGDGTRLSIL.

The CDR3 DNA reads TGTGCCAGCAGCGCTGACAGGGGTTTAGTCCGGGACACCGGGGAGCTGTTTTTT. Its protein product is CASSADRGLVRDTGELFF. The chain recombines TRBV14 with TRBJ2-2, with 8 bases lining up with TRBD1. The CDR3 runs 18 residues. Trimming took 5 bases from V and 3 from J; bases not matched to a gene: 14. CDR1 is SGHDN, CDR2 FVKESK, per germline.

CDR3 nucleotides: TGTGCCAGCAGTTTCGGGGGCTGGAATTCACCCCTCCACTTT. It encodes CASSFGGWNSPLHF. This chain connects TRBV27 to TRBJ1-6, with D possibly matching TRBD1 (6 bases). Germline values: CDR1 MNHEY, CDR2 SMNVEV (reference sequence). This CDR3 has 14 residues. The V end lost 3 bases, the J end lost 7 bases, and 10 bases lay between the germline ends.

The V gene is TRBV30, the J gene TRBJ2-4; the D gene is possibly TRBD2 (5 bases). The length of the CDR3 is 14 residues. Trimming stripped 1 base from V and 8 bases from J, with 15 bases between. Germline V lookup: CDR1 GTSNPN, CDR2 SVGIG (reference sequence). The CDR3 nucleotides read TGTGCCTGGAGTGCCGGGGTTCGAGTCGACATTCAGTACTTC. The encoded protein is CAWSAGVRVDIQYF.

The chain uses TRBV27 and TRBJ2-3; TRBD2 matches at 11 bases. CDR1 is MNHEY and CDR2 is SMNVEV in the germline V gene (reference sequence). V lost 5 bases, J lost 2 bases, and 3 bases stayed unmatched. The CDR3 totals 15 residues. The CDR3 nucleotides read TGTGCCAGCAGTCTTAGCGGGGGGGCCACAGATACGCAGTATTTT. Its translation: CASSLSGGATDTQYF.

This chain joins TRBV7-8 and TRBJ2-1; TRBD2 aligns across 10 bases. The trim removed 6 bases at V and 4 bases at J, leaving 6 bases unmatched. The V gene's germline CDR1 is SGHVS and CDR2 FQNEAQ. The CDR3 is made up of 15 amino acids. The CDR3 DNA is TGTGCCAGCAGACAAAGCGGGGGGGTTTACAATGAGCAGTTCTTC. It translates to CASRQSGGVYNEQFF.

CDR3 in DNA: TGTGCCAGCAGCTTACCGGGGGGCTCCTACAATGAGCAGTTCTTC. This translates into CASSLPGGSYNEQFF. The chain links TRBV7-2 to TRBJ2-1; TRBD2 aligns across 7 bases. Germline loops: CDR1 SGHTA, CDR2 FQGNSA. The CDR3 length is 15 residues. The V and J ends lost 2 bases and 0 bases, in that order; junction bases with no gene match: 1.

J is TRBJ1-1 and V is TRBV6-5, with D uncertain. V lost 6 bases and J 0 bases, leaving 8 bases between the germline ends. From germline, CDR1 is MNHEY and CDR2 SVGAGI. This CDR3 has 13 residues. The CDR3 sequence is CASRPVVNTEAFF. CDR3 in DNA: TGTGCCAGCAGGCCGGTCGTGAACACTGAAGCTTTCTTT.

The chain couples TRBV10-3 to TRBJ2-7; 10 bases match TRBD2. The CDR3 runs 14 residues. Trimming removed 9 bases from V and 6 bases from J; junction bases left unmatched: 11. Per the germline V gene, CDR1 is ENHRY and CDR2 is SYGVKD. The CDR3 region has the DNA TGTGCCATACAACTAGCGGGGTCGTTCGGCGAGCAGTACTTC. This translates into CAIQLAGSFGEQYF.

The genes are TRBV2 and TRBJ2-2; TRBD1 is a possible D gene (5 bases). CDR1 is SNHLY, CDR2 FYNNEI, per germline. The CDR3 has 14 residues. The V gene lost 6 bases and the J gene lost 3 bases, with 11 bases spanning the gap. This CDR3 reads CASSRARDTGELFF. The CDR3 DNA is TGTGCCAGCAGCAGGGCCAGGGACACCGGGGAGCTGTTTTTT.

The rearrangement links TRBV27 to TRBJ1-1, with 7 nucleotides matching TRBD1. Germline-derived CDR1 and CDR2 are MNHEY and SMNVEV (reference sequence). V trimming: 7 bases; J trimming: 0 bases; junction bases outside the gene matches: 5. This CDR3 is 14 amino acids long. The CDR3 coding sequence is TGTGCCAGCAAGGGGGCCGGCCTGAACACTGAAGCTTTCTTT. It codes for CASKGAGLNTEAFF.

This chain links TRBV7-2 with TRBJ2-3; TRBD2 is a possible D gene (5 bases). Germline CDR1 is SGHTA and CDR2 is FQGNSA. The CDR3 consists of 15 residues. V lost 1 base and J lost 2, with 10 bases in between. CDR3: CASSLVPSPTDTQYF. For the CDR3, the DNA is TGTGCCAGCAGCTTAGTGCCTAGCCCCACAGATACGCAGTATTTT.

This clone was counted between two and nine times. The CDR3 here is CASKESIGELFF. In DNA form, the CDR3 reads TGTGCCAGCAAAGAGAGCATCGGGGAGCTGTTTTTT. V gene TRBV6-5 combines with J gene TRBJ2-2, with D uncertain. The CDR3 is 12 residues long. The V gene lost 7 bases and the J gene lost 7 bases, with 10 bases spanning the gap. Germline V gene data show CDR1 as MNHEY and CDR2 as SVGAGI.

This clone was recorded a few times. V usage is TRBV5-1 and J usage is TRBJ1-2; D call uncertain. V lost 2 bases, J lost 0 bases, and 5 bases lay in between. The CDR3 length is 13 residues. Germline V gene data show CDR1 as SGHRS and CDR2 as YFSETQ. The CDR3 sequence is CASSFGANYGYTF. The CDR3 nucleotides are TGCGCCAGCAGCTTCGGAGCTAACTATGGCTACACCTTC.

The chain joins TRBV14 to TRBJ1-2; D unresolved. CDR1 is SGHDN, CDR2 FVKESK, per germline. This CDR3 spans 12 amino acids. Between the trimmed V and J ends, which lost 5 bases and 5 bases, there was a span of 9 bases. The CDR3 DNA is TGTGCCAGCAGCGACCGGTGGTATGGCTACACCTTC. The encoded protein is CASSDRWYGYTF.

This sequence joins TRBV2 and TRBJ1-1; D remains ambiguous. The germline CDR1 and CDR2 sequences are SNHLY and FYNNEI. The V and J ends lost 6 bases and 4 bases respectively, with 12 bases between them. There are 13 residues in the CDR3. The CDR3 region has the DNA TGTGCCAGCAGGTGGGAGGGCGGCACTGAAGCTTTCTTT. Its translation is CASRWEGGTEAFF.

The chain combines TRBV29-1 with TRBJ2-7; 11 positions match TRBD2. The germline V gene has CDR1 SQVTM and CDR2 ANQGSEA. The junction had 10 bases not matched to a gene; V was cut back by 6 bases and J by 3 bases. CDR3 length: 15 residues. CDR3 loop: CSVPTLAGGGYEQYF. As DNA, the CDR3 is TGCAGCGTCCCGACCCTAGCGGGGGGCGGCTACGAGCAGTACTTC.

The CDR3 DNA is TGTGCCAGCAGTGGCAGGACAGGGCAGTTGAACAAGGATGAGCAGTTCTTC. The encoded protein is CASSGRTGQLNKDEQFF. The chain employs TRBV6-1 and TRBJ2-1; 8 bases line up with TRBD1. Germline CDR1 is MNHNS and CDR2 is SASEGT. V lost 4 bases and J lost 8; bases outside the gene matches: 16. The CDR3 runs 17 residues.

This chain connects TRBV5-8 to TRBJ2-3; perhaps TRBD2 as D (5 bases). Germline lookup yields CDR1 SGHTS and CDR2 YDEGEE. The CDR3 loop spans 16 amino acids. Trimming cost V 0 bases and J 1 base, with 12 bases left between them. The CDR3 nucleotides read TGTGCCAGCAGCTTGGGGACTCACCGGGGCACAGATACGCAGTATTTT. Its protein is CASSLGTHRGTDTQYF.

DNA for the CDR3: TGCGCCAGCAGCCGGATGAAACTGGAGACCCAGTACTTC. It is translated as CASSRMKLETQYF. V gene TRBV4-1 combines with J gene TRBJ2-5; no clear D gene. The V end was cut by 4 bases, the J end by 5 bases, with 11 bases between. The CDR3 contains 13 residues. Germline V lookup: CDR1 MGHRA, CDR2 YSYEKL.

The J gene is TRBJ2-3, the V gene TRBV2, with 7 bases fitting TRBD2. The CDR3 is 18 residues long. Germline CDR1 is SNHLY and CDR2 is FYNNEI. The V and J ends lost 6 bases and 4 bases, in that order; junction bases with no gene match: 19. The CDR3 reads CASSQPGLSLFLADTQYF. The DNA of the CDR3 is TGTGCCAGCAGCCAGCCGGGACTATCTCTCTTCTTGGCAGATACGCAGTATTTT.

The chain uses TRBV30 and TRBJ2-3; 8 bases map to TRBD2. Germline-derived CDR1 and CDR2 are GTSNPN and SVGIG (reference sequence). V dropped 4 bases and J dropped 0; count of bases not matched to a gene: 6. The CDR3 spans 15 residues. CDR3 sequence (DNA): TGTGCCTGGACCCTGCCTAGCGGGAGCACAGATACGCAGTATTTT. Protein product: CAWTLPSGSTDTQYF.